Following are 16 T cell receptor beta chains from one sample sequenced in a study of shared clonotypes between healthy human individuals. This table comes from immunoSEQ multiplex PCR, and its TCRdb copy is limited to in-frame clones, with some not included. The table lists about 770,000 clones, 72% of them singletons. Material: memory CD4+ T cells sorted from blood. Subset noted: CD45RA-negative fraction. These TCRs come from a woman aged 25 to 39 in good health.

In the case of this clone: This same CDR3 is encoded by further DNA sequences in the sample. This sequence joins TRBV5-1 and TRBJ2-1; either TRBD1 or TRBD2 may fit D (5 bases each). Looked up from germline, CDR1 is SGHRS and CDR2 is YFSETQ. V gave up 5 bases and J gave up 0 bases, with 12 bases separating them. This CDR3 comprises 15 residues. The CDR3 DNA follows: TGCGCCAGCAGTCGGGACGCGAGCTCCTACAATGAGCAGTTCTTC. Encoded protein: CASSRDASSYNEQFF.

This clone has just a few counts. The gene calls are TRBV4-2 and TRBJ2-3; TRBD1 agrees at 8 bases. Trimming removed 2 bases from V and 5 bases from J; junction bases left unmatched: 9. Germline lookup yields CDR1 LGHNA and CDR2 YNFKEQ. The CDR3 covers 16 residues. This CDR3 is CASSQFTGGNGDTQYF. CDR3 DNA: TGTGCCAGCAGCCAATTTACAGGGGGAAACGGAGATACGCAGTATTTT.

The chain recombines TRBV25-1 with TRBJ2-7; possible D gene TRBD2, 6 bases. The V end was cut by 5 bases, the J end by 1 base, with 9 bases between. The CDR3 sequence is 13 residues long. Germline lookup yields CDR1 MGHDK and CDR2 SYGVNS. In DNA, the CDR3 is TGTGCCAGCAGTAACGGGGGATCCTACGAGCAGTACTTC. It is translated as CASSNGGSYEQYF.

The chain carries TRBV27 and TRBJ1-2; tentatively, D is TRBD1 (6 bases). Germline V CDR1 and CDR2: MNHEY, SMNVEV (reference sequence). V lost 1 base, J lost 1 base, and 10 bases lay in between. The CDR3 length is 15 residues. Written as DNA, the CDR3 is TGTGCCAGCAGTTTATTGGGGGGCCATAACTATGGCTACACCTTC. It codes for CASSLLGGHNYGYTF.

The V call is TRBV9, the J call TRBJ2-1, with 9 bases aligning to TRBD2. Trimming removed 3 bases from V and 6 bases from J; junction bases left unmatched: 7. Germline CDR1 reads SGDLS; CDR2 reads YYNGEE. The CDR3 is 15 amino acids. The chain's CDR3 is CASSEGGLAFNEQFF. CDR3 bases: TGTGCCAGCAGCGAAGGGGGACTAGCCTTCAATGAGCAGTTCTTC.

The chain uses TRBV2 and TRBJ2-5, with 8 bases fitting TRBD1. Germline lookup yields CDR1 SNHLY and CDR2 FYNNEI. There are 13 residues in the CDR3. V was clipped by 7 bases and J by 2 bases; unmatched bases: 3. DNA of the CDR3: TGTGCCAGCAACTACAGGGGGCAAGAGACCCAGTACTTC. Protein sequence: CASNYRGQETQYF.

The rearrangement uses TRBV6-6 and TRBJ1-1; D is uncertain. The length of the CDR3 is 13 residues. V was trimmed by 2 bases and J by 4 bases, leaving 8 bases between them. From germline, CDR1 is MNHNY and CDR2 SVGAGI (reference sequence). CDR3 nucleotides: TGTGCCAGCAGTTACGACCGAGGCACTGAAGCTTTCTTT. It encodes CASSYDRGTEAFF.

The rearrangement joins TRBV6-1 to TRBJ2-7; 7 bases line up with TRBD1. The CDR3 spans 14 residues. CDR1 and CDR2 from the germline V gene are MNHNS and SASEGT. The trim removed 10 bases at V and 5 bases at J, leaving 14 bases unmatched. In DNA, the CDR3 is TGTGCCACCCTAATGGGACAGCCTGGGGACGAGCAGTACTTC. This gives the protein CATLMGQPGDEQYF.

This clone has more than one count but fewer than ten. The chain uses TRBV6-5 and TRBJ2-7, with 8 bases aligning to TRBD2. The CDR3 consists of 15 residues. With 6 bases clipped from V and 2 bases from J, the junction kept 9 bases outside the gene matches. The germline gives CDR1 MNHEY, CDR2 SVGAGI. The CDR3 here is CASSPTSGGTYEQYF. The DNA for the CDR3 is TGTGCCAGCAGCCCTACTAGCGGAGGGACCTACGAGCAGTACTTC.

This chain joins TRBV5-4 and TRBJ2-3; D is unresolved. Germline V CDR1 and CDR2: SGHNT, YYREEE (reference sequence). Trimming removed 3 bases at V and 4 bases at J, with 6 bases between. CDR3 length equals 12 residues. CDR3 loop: CASSSAADTQYF. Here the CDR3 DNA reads TGTGCCAGCAGCTCGGCGGCAGATACGCAGTATTTT.

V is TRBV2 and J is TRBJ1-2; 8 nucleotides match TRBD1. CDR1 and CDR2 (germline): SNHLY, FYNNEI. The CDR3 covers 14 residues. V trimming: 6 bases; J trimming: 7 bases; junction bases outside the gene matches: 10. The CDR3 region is CASSYGQGGLGYTF. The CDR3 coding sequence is TGTGCCAGCAGCTATGGACAGGGCGGTCTTGGCTACACCTTC.

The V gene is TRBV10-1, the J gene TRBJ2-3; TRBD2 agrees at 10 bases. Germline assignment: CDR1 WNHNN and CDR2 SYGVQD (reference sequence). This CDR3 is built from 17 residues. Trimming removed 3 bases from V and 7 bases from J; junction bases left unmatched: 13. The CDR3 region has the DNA TGCGCCAGCAGTGATCGGAGCGGGAGGGCCCCTTTGAATACGCAGTATTTT. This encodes CASSDRSGRAPLNTQYF.

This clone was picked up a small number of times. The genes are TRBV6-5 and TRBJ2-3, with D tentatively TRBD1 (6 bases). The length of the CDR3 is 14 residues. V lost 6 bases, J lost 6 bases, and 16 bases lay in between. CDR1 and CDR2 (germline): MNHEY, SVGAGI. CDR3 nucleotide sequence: TGTGCCAGCAGCTCGAACAGGGACGGGGATACGCAGTATTTT. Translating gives CASSSNRDGDTQYF.

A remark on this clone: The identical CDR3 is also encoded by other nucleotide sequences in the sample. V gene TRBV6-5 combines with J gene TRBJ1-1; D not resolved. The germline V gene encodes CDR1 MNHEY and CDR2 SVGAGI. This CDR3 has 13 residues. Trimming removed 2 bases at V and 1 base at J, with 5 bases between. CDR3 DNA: TGTGCCAGCAGTTACCAGGAGAACACTGAAGCTTTCTTT. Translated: CASSYQENTEAFF.

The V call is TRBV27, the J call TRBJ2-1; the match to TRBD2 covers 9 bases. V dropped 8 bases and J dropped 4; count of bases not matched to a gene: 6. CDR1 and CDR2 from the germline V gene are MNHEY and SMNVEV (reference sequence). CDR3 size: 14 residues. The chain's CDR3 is CASVSLAGYNEQFF. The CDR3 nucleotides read TGTGCCAGCGTTAGTCTAGCGGGGTACAATGAGCAGTTCTTC.

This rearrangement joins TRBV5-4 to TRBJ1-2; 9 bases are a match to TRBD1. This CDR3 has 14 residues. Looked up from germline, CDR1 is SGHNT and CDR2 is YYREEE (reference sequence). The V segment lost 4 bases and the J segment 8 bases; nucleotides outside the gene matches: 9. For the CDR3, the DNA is TGTGCCAGCAGCAACACAGGGGGCGCGAGGGGCTACACCTTC. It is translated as CASSNTGGARGYTF.